This T cell receptor (beta chain) was sequenced in a study of T cells after yellow fever vaccination. The study, taken as a whole, reports: Overlap between CD4 and CD8 compartments was detected for a small share of clonotypes. Compared with primary, the secondary response was weaker and peaked at day 5, not 15. Once the booster was given, most primary-vaccination clones reappeared, at approximately 97% for CD4 and 88% for CD8.

As to this clonotype: Its matching antigen is unknown.

TCR cDNA, made by 5'RACE template switching, carried an added universal primer site and UMIs. TCRdb used MiXCR to reprocess the 5' RACE reads, holding one entry per CDR3 protein. The sample includes roughly 170,000 distinct CDR3 sequences, about a tenth of them seen just once. The CDR3 consists of 14 residues. Trimming pared 2 bases from V and 4 bases from J, leaving 12 bases between. CDR1 and CDR2 (germline): SEHNR, FQNEAQ (reference sequence). The specimen was CD8+ T cells sorted from PBMCs, collected 45 days after the yellow fever booster vaccination. This receptor was taken from a man aged 18-30 years who received the YFV17D yellow fever vaccine. This rearrangement joins TRBV7-9 to TRBJ2-7; unclear D gene. The CDR3 region has the DNA TGTGCCAGCAGCTTAAACGGCCGGGCATACGAGCAGTACGTC. Protein product: CASSLNGRAYEQYV.